What follows describes a single T cell receptor beta chain. Its antigen is not known. With V trimmed by 4 bases and J by 7 bases, 11 bases remained unmatched. In germline, CDR1 is PRHDT, CDR2 FYEKMQ (reference sequence). The CDR3 is 16 residues long. This sample was taken from a study of cytomegalovirus exposure and HLA in healthy donors. Study-wide points: The authors enumerated over 150 TCR beta chains as linked to cytomegalovirus. No immune exposure information besides CMV serostatus was available. Later examination showed HLA-associated TCR beta chains had greater clonal expansion than equally common others.

The PCR was carried out with 60 Vbeta primers and 13 Jbeta primers. Sequencing used immunoSEQ multiplex PCR; TCRdb keeps in-frame clones, though not all of them. The sample lists around 150,000 clones, roughly 80% occurring once. The sequence came from a female donor in good health and CMV-seronegative. The genes are TRBV13 and TRBJ2-7; 12 bases are shared with TRBD2. The sample comprised PBMCs. CDR3 residues: CASSSGLAGYYGEQYF. The CDR3 nucleotides read TGTGCCAGCAGCTCGGGACTAGCGGGCTATTATGGGGAGCAGTACTTC. Supplemented by reference TRBV13 and TRBJ2-7, the full variable domain reads AAGVIQSPRHLIKEKRETATLKCYPIPRHDTVYWYQQGPGQDPQFLISFYEKMQSDKGSIPDRFSAQQFSDYHSELNMSSLELGDSALYFCASSSGLAGYYGEQYFGPGTRLTVT.